This T cell receptor (beta chain) was recovered during a study of beta chain features in type 1 diabetes. V lost 0 bases and J 0 bases, leaving 14 bases between the germline ends. The length of the CDR3 is 16 residues. Looked up from germline, CDR1 is GTSNPN and CDR2 is SVGIG (reference sequence). Stem cell-like memory, regulatory, central memory and naive CD4+ cells were sorted via CD45RO/CCR7/CD25/CD127/CD95/CD27. This clone was detected a few times. Of the isolated RNA, all was reverse transcribed, and so the sequenced material was expressed TCRB transcripts. Using immunoSEQ multiplex PCR, the repertoire was profiled, and TCRdb retains in-frame clones only, with some absent. The sample shows approximately 470,000 clones, about 29% of them seen only once.

The sequence was obtained from a man in his late teens or twenties in good health. The V call is TRBV30, the J call TRBJ1-1, with D unclear. The sample was naive CD4+ T cells from blood. CDR3 nucleotide sequence: TGTGCCTGGAGTGTATGGAGGGCAGTTTTGAACACTGAAGCTTTCTTT. Protein: CAWSVWRAVLNTEAFF.